A single sample gave rise to the 8 T cell receptor beta chains below, sequenced in a study of blood T cell repertoires in COVID-19. Assay used: immunoSEQ multiplex PCR; TCRdb lists only in-frame clones, some missing. The table includes fewer than 250,000 clones, around 83% detected once. Sample: PBMCs or T cells enriched from blood (not recorded which). All receptors derive from a middle-aged woman who had recovered from COVID-19.

Many counts were recorded for this clone. The rearrangement joins TRBV27 to TRBJ1-3, with D hard to call. V was trimmed by 2 bases and J by 0 bases, leaving 11 bases between them. CDR3 length: 16 residues. Germline values: CDR1 MNHEY, CDR2 SMNVEV (reference sequence). CDR3 sequence (DNA): TGTGCCAGCAGTTTAGGATCGCCAGGCTCTGGAAACACCATATATTTT. It specifies CASSLGSPGSGNTIYF.

The V call is TRBV6-5, the J call TRBJ1-5, with no clear D. V lost 0 bases, J lost 4 bases, and 13 bases lay in between. The germline gives CDR1 MNHEY, CDR2 SVGAGI. This CDR3 is 16 amino acids long. CDR3 coding DNA: TGTGCCAGCAGTTACTCGAACGGGGTGGGGAATCAGCCCCAGCATTTT. It yields the protein CASSYSNGVGNQPQHF.

The chain is built from TRBV6-6 and TRBJ1-2; 7 bases line up with TRBD1. V lost 5 bases and J lost 4; bases outside the gene matches: 7. This CDR3 comprises 14 residues. Germline loops: CDR1 MNHNY, CDR2 SVGAGI (reference sequence). The CDR3 bases are TGTGCCAGCAGTCGCGATGGGACAGCCTATGGCTACACCTTC. It is translated as CASSRDGTAYGYTF.

The chain carries TRBV28 and TRBJ2-7, with D possibly matching TRBD2 (5 bases). Trimming took 2 bases from V and 7 from J, leaving 12 bases between them. The CDR3 consists of 13 residues. Germline values: CDR1 MDHEN, CDR2 SYDVKM. CDR3 amino acids: CASSLGRLQEQYF. DNA of the CDR3: TGTGCCAGCAGTTTAGGGAGACTGCAGGAGCAGTACTTC.

The CDR3 DNA reads TGTGCCAGCAGTTTAAAGGTCAGGGGCATTCAGTACTTC. The encoded protein is CASSLKVRGIQYF. The chain has TRBV12-3 or TRBV12-4 and TRBJ2-4, with D maybe TRBD1 (6 bases). V lost 2 bases to trimming and J lost 9 bases, with 11 bases between them. This CDR3 comprises 13 residues.

The chain links TRBV5-1 to TRBJ2-7; perhaps TRBD2 as D (5 bases). V shed 0 bases and J shed 0 bases, with 13 bases lying between them. The germline gives CDR1 SGHRS, CDR2 YFSETQ. This CDR3 has 16 residues. Here the CDR3 DNA reads TGCGCCAGCAGCTTGGTTGCGGGCGGCAGCTCCTACGAGCAGTACGTC. This translates into CASSLVAGGSSYEQYV.

The V gene is TRBV28, the J gene TRBJ2-2; TRBD1 matches 11 bases. The CDR3 loop spans 18 amino acids. Germline V lookup: CDR1 MDHEN, CDR2 SYDVKM. With V trimmed by 4 bases and J by 7 bases, 14 bases remained unmatched. The CDR3 sequence is CASSSHSGQGALGGELFF. The CDR3 region has the DNA TGTGCCAGCAGTTCACACTCAGGACAGGGGGCGCTTGGCGGGGAGCTGTTTTTT. Filled out from reference TRBV28 and TRBJ2-2, the complete variable domain reads DVKVTQSSRYLVKRTGEKVFLECVQDMDHENMFWYRQDPGLGLRLIYFSYDVKMKEKGDIPEGYSVSREKKERFSLILESASTNQTSMYLCASSSHSGQGALGGELFFGEGSRLTVL.

The chain combines TRBV28 with TRBJ2-1; a possible D gene is TRBD2 (6 bases). Trimming left V 8 bases short and J 7 bases short, with 9 bases between. Germline CDR1 reads MDHEN; CDR2 reads SYDVKM. The CDR3 sequence is 11 residues long. The CDR3 loop is CASRSGNEQFF. The CDR3 nucleotides read TGTGCCAGCCGTAGCGGTAATGAGCAGTTCTTC.